What follows are 21 T cell receptor beta chains derived from one specimen sequenced in a study of T cell responses to AZD1222 COVID-19 vaccine. Only in-frame clones appear in the TCRdb table, and some are missing; sequencing was by immunoSEQ multiplex PCR. The sample contains roughly 120,000 clones, over 80% of which appear only once. The input for sequencing was peripheral blood, taken 28 days after the second AZD1222 dose. The receptors come from an adult who received the AZD1222 COVID-19 vaccine.

CDR3 amino acids: CASSLREEGILGDTQYF. As DNA, the CDR3 is TGTGCCAGCAGCTTAAGGGAGGAGGGGATTTTAGGAGATACGCAGTATTTT. The chain combines TRBV13 with TRBJ2-3; D possibly corresponds to TRBD2 (6 bases). Trimming stripped 2 bases from V and 5 bases from J, with 20 bases between. The length of the CDR3 is 17 residues. Per the germline V gene, CDR1 is PRHDT and CDR2 is FYEKMQ (reference sequence).

This rearrangement joins TRBV5-6 to TRBJ2-7, with TRBD1 as a possible D gene (6 bases). This CDR3 has 15 amino acids. The V end lost 2 bases, the J end lost 3 bases, and 15 bases lay between the germline ends. Germline assignment: CDR1 SGHDT and CDR2 YYEEEE. CDR3 protein: CASSLRTAGFYEQYF. Here the CDR3 DNA reads TGTGCCAGCAGCTTAAGGACAGCAGGTTTCTACGAGCAGTACTTC.

This chain uses TRBV18 with TRBJ1-1; D call uncertain. The germline V gene has CDR1 KGHSH and CDR2 LQKENI. The length of the CDR3 is 13 residues. The ends were cut back, 4 bases at V and 4 bases at J, with 10 bases in the middle. The CDR3 protein is CASSQARGTEAFF. CDR3 DNA sequence: TGTGCCAGCTCACAAGCCCGGGGCACTGAAGCTTTCTTT.

The J gene is TRBJ1-3, the V gene TRBV10-3; D is ambiguous. CDR1 ENHRY and CDR2 SYGVKD come from the germline V gene. V lost 10 bases, J lost 2 bases, and 15 bases lay in between. The CDR3 covers 14 residues. The CDR3 nucleotides read TGTGCCACCGCTATGGCGGAAGCTGGAAACACCATATATTTT. Its translation: CATAMAEAGNTIYF.

This sequence joins TRBV11-2 and TRBJ2-1, with 8 bases matching TRBD1. Trimming took 5 bases from V and 7 from J; bases not matched to a gene: 7. CDR1 and CDR2 from the germline V gene are SGHAT and FQNNGV. The CDR3 is 14 residues long. The CDR3 DNA follows: TGTGCCAGCAGCACCAGACAGGGGTGGAATGAGCAGTTCTTC. It encodes CASSTRQGWNEQFF.

The gene calls are TRBV6-1 and TRBJ1-1; D perhaps matches TRBD1 (6 bases). The CDR3 consists of 16 residues. Trimming stripped 4 bases from V and 1 base from J, with 16 bases between. Germline CDR1 and CDR2: MNHNS and SASEGT. CDR3 amino acids: CASSGADGTRNTEAFF. The CDR3 nucleotides are TGTGCCAGCAGTGGGGCCGATGGGACACGGAACACTGAAGCTTTCTTT.

V gene TRBV3-1 (or the pseudogene TRBV3-2) combines with J gene TRBJ1-4; TRBD1 agrees at 7 bases. The CDR3 has 15 residues. CDR1 is LGHDT and CDR2 is YNNKEL in the germline V gene (reference sequence). V lost 3 bases and J lost 5; bases outside the gene matches: 6. The CDR3 sequence: CASSQNRGGNEKLFF. Written as DNA, the CDR3 is TGTGCCAGCAGCCAGAACAGGGGAGGCAATGAAAAACTGTTTTTT.

The CDR3 DNA reads TGCAGCGTCGTACGAGCGGGGGCCTCCACAGATACGCAGTATTTT. Protein: CSVVRAGASTDTQYF. The chain employs TRBV29-1 and TRBJ2-3; TRBD2 aligns across 8 bases. V trimming: 6 bases; J trimming: 2 bases; junction bases outside the gene matches: 10. This CDR3 spans 15 amino acids. The germline V gene encodes CDR1 SQVTM and CDR2 ANQGSEA.

This chain joins TRBV5-1 and TRBJ2-2; 10 bases fit TRBD2. The germline CDR1 and CDR2 sequences are SGHRS and YFSETQ. This CDR3 region has 16 residues. The V gene end was trimmed by 4 bases and the J gene end by 6 bases; junction bases not matched to a gene: 9. CDR3 residues: CASSLAGETLAGELFF. In DNA, the CDR3 is TGCGCCAGCAGCCTAGCGGGAGAGACTTTGGCCGGGGAGCTGTTTTTT.

The CDR3 protein is CASSQYNYGYTF. The CDR3 bases are TGTGCCAGCAGCCAGTACAACTATGGCTACACCTTC. The chain has TRBV3-1 (or the pseudogene TRBV3-2) and TRBJ1-2, with no clear D. This CDR3 has 12 residues. Germline V CDR1 and CDR2: LGHDT, YNNKEL (reference sequence). With 3 bases removed from V and 2 bases from J, the gap between germline ends came to 4 bases.

As for this clone: A junction end diverges from the germline sequence, so it may reflect a read error. The rearrangement joins TRBV2 to TRBJ2-7; TRBD2 agrees at 9 bases. This CDR3 has 12 amino acids. The germline V gene encodes CDR1 SNHLY and CDR2 FYNNEI. CDR3 sequence: CASKPSGVLGRF. The CDR3 nucleotides read TGTGCCAGCAAGCCTAGCGGGGTTTTGGGTCGGTTC.

The rearrangement links TRBV10-3 to TRBJ1-1; tentatively, D is TRBD1 (6 bases). The CDR3 consists of 11 residues. Trimming cost V 9 bases and J 3 bases, with 8 bases left between them. Germline V lookup: CDR1 ENHRY, CDR2 SYGVKD. CDR3 protein: CAMKGDTEAFF. The CDR3 DNA sequence: TGTGCCATGAAGGGGGACACTGAAGCTTTCTTT.

J is TRBJ2-1 and V is TRBV27, with 10 bases lining up with TRBD2. CDR1 is MNHEY and CDR2 is SMNVEV in the germline V gene (reference sequence). V gave up 8 bases and J gave up 8 bases; unmatched junction bases: 6. The CDR3 consists of 13 residues. The CDR3 sequence is CASRSSGGDEQFF. In DNA form, the CDR3 reads TGTGCCAGCCGGTCTAGCGGGGGAGATGAGCAGTTCTTC.

The chain combines TRBV5-1 with TRBJ2-7, with 7 bases identical to TRBD1. The germline CDR1 and CDR2 sequences are SGHRS and YFSETQ. After removal of 2 bases from V and 6 bases from J, the junction contained 2 bases not matched to a gene. The CDR3 has 12 amino acids. The CDR3 protein is CASSFDRAEQYF. The CDR3 region has the DNA TGCGCCAGCAGCTTCGACAGGGCCGAGCAGTACTTC.

The chain links TRBV6-5 to TRBJ2-3; possibly TRBD2 for D (6 bases). The CDR3 is 15 residues long. Germline values: CDR1 MNHEY, CDR2 SVGAGI. Trimming stripped 6 bases from V and 2 bases from J, with 15 bases between. The chain's CDR3 is CASRGGAVFTDTQYF. The CDR3 DNA reads as TGTGCCAGCAGGGGGGGAGCCGTATTCACAGATACGCAGTATTTT.

CDR3 nucleotide sequence: TGTGCCAGCCTAGCACCGGGGGCTGGCTACACCTTC. This gives the protein CASLAPGAGYTF. The chain uses TRBV6-5 and TRBJ1-2, with a tentative D call TRBD1 (6 bases). Per germline, CDR1 MNHEY and CDR2 SVGAGI. V was trimmed by 8 bases and J by 7 bases, leaving 14 bases between them. This CDR3 spans 12 amino acids.

CDR3 amino acids: CASSKVVFGSRGDWRNQPQHF. In DNA, the CDR3 is TGTGCCAGCAGCAAAGTAGTCTTCGGGTCCAGGGGAGATTGGCGCAATCAGCCCCAGCATTTT. The V call is TRBV21-1, the J call TRBJ1-5; the table names TRBD1, a call not compared with the DNA. TRBV21-1 is noted as a pseudogene. This CDR3 is 21 amino acids long.

The V and J genes are TRBV5-4 and TRBJ1-4, with 8 bases that match TRBD1. CDR1 and CDR2 from the germline V gene are SGHNT and YYREEE (reference sequence). The CDR3 is made up of 14 amino acids. With 4 bases clipped from V and 5 bases from J, the junction kept 4 bases outside the gene matches. The CDR3 DNA follows: TGTGCCAGCAGCCGGGACAGGCTGAATGAAAAACTGTTTTTT. Amino acid sequence: CASSRDRLNEKLFF.

The rearrangement links TRBV11-2 to TRBJ2-7; tentative D call: TRBD2 (5 bases). Germline CDR1 SGHAT, CDR2 FQNNGV. The V and J ends lost 0 bases and 2 bases respectively, with 11 bases between them. The CDR3 totals 15 residues. The DNA of the CDR3 is TGTGCCAGCAGCTTAGAAAGGAGCGGAGCCTACGAGCAGTACTTC. Translation: CASSLERSGAYEQYF.

The chain combines TRBV3-1 (or the pseudogene TRBV3-2) with TRBJ2-7, with D possibly TRBD2 on 5 matching bases. The CDR3 spans 14 residues. Trimming removed 1 base from V and 2 bases from J, with 9 bases in between. CDR1 and CDR2 (germline): LGHDT, YNNKEL (reference sequence). CDR3 DNA sequence: TGTGCCAGCAGCCAAGGATTAGCGACCTACGAGCAGTACTTC. The encoded protein is CASSQGLATYEQYF.

The rearrangement joins TRBV19 to TRBJ1-4, with 7 positions matching TRBD1. The V gene's germline CDR1 is LNHDA and CDR2 SQIVND (reference sequence). CDR3 length equals 15 residues. V shed 6 bases and J 7 bases; nucleotides not matched to a gene: 11. The chain's CDR3 is CASSFSTGTAEKLFF. DNA of the CDR3: TGTGCCAGTAGCTTTAGTACCGGGACAGCTGAAAAACTGTTTTTT.